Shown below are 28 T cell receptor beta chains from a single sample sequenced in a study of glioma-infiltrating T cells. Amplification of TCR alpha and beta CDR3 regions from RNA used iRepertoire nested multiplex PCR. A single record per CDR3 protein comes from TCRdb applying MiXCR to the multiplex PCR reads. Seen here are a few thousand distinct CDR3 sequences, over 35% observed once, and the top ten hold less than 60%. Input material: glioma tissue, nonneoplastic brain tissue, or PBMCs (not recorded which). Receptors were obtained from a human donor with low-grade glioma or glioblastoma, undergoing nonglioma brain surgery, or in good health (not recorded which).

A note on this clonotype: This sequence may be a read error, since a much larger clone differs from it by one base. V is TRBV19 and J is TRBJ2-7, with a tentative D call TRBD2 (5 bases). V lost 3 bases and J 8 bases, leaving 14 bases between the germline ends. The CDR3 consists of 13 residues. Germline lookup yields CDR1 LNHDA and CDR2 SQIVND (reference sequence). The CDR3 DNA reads TGTGCCAGTAGTATCTCGGAAGGGAGCAAGCAGTACTTC. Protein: CASSISEGSKQYF.

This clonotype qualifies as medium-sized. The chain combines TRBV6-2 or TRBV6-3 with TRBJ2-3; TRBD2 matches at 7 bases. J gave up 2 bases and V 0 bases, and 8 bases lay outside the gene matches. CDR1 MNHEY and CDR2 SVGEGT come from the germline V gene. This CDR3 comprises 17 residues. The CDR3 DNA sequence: TGTGCCAGCAGTTACTCGATGGGAGGGCGAAACACAGATACGCAGTATTTT. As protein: CASSYSMGGRNTDTQYF.

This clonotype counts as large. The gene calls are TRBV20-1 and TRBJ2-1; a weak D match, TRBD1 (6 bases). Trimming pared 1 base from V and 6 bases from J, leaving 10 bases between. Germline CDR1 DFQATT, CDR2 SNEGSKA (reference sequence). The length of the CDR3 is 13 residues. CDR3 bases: TGCAGTGCTAGAGTTAGGACAGTCAATGAGCAGTTCTTC. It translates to CSARVRTVNEQFF.

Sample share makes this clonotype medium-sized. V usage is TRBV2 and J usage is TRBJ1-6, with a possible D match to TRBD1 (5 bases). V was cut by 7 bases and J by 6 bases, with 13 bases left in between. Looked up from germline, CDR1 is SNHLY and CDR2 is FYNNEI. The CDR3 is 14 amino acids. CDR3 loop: CASKVQGVNSPLHF. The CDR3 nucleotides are TGTGCCAGCAAGGTCCAAGGGGTTAATTCACCCCTCCACTTT.

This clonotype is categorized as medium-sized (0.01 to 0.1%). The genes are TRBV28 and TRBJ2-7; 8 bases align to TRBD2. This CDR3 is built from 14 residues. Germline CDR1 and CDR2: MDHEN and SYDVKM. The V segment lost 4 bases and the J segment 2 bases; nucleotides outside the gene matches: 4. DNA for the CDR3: TGTGCCAGCAGTTCAGTCGGGGGGGCCTACGAGCAGTACTTC. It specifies CASSSVGGAYEQYF.

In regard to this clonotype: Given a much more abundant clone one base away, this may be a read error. In nucleotides, the CDR3 is TGTGCCATCACCCCCGCTGGCAGCACAGATACGAAGTATTTT. Translation gives CAITPAGSTDTKYF. The chain is built from TRBV27 and TRBJ2-3; unclear D gene. Germline lookup yields CDR1 MNHEY and CDR2 SMNVEV (reference sequence). The CDR3 length is 14 residues.

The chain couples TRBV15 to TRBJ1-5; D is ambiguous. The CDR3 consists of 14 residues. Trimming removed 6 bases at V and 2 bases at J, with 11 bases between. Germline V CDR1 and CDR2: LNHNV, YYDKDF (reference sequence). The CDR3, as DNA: TGTGCCACCAGAGATCGAGAAGGCAATCAGCCCCAGCATTTT. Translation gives CATRDREGNQPQHF.

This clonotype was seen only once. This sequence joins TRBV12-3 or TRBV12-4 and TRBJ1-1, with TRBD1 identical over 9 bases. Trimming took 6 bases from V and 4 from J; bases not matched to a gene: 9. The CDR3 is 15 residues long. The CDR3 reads CASSLPTGGSTEAFF. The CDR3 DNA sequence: TGTGCCAGCAGCCTCCCAACAGGGGGCTCCACTGAAGCTTTCTTT.

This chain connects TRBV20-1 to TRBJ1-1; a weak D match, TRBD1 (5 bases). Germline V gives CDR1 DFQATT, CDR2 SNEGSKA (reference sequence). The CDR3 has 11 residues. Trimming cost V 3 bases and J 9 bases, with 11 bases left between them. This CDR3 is CSASAGTQAFF. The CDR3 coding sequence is TGCAGTGCTAGTGCCGGGACTCAAGCTTTCTTT.

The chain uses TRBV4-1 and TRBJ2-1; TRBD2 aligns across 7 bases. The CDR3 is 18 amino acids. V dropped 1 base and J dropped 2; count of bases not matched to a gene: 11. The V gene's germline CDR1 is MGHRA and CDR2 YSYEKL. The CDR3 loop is CASSQGIFRGGTYNEQFF. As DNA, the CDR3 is TGCGCCAGCAGCCAAGGGATTTTTCGGGGAGGGACCTACAATGAGCAGTTCTTC.

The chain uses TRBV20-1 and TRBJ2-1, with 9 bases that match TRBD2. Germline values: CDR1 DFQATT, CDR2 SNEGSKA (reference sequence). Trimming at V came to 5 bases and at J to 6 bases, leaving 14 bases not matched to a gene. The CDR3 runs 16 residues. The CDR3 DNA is TGCAGTGCTCCAGATGGGACTAGCCCCGGGAGCAATGAGCAGTTCTTC. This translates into CSAPDGTSPGSNEQFF.

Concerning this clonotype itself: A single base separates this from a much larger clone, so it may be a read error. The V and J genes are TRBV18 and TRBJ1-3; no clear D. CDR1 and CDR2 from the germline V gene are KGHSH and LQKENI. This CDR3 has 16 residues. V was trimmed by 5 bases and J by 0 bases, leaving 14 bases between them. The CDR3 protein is CASSSPTRSSGNTIYF. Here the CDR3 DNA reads TGTGCCAGCTCATCCCCGACTCGGAGCTCTGGAAACACCATATATTTT.

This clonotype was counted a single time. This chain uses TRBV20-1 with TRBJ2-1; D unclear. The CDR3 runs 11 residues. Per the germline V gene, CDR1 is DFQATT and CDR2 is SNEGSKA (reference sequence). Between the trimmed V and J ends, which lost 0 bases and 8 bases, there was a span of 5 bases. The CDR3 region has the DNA TGCAGTGCTAGAGAGAATGATGAGCAGTTCTTC. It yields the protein CSARENDEQFF.

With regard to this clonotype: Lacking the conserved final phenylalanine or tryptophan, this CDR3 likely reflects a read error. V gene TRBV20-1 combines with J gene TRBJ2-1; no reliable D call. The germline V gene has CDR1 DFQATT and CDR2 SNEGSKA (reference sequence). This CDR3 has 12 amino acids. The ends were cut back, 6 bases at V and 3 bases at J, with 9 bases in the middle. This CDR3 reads CSAPRGYNEQFL. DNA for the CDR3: TGCAGTGCACCCCGTGGCTACAATGAGCAGTTCCTC.

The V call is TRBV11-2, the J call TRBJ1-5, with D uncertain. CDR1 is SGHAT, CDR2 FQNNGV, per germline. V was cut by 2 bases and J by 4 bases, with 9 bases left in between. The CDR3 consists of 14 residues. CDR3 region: CASSLLGLNQPQHF. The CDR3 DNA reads TGTGCCAGCAGCTTATTGGGTTTAAATCAGCCCCAGCATTTT.

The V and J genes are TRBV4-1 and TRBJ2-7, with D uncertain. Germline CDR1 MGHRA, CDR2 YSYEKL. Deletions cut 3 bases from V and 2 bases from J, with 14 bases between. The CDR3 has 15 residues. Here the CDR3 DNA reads TGCGCCAGCAGCCAGAAACGTATCAGCCCCTACGAGCAGTACTTC. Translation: CASSQKRISPYEQYF.

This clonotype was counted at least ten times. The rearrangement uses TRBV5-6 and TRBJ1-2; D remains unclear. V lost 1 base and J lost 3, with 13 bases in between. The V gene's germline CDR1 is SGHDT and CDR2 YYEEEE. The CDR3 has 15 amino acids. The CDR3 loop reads CASSLRSGRDYGYTF. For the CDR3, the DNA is TGTGCCAGCAGCTTGAGAAGTGGCCGGGACTATGGCTACACCTTC. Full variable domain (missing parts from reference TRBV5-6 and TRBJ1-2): DAGVTQSPTHLIKTRGQQVTLRCSPKSGHDTVSWYQQALGQGPQFIFQYYEEEERQRGNFPDRFSGHQFPNYSSELNVNALLLGDSALYLCASSLRSGRDYGYTFGSGTRLTVV.

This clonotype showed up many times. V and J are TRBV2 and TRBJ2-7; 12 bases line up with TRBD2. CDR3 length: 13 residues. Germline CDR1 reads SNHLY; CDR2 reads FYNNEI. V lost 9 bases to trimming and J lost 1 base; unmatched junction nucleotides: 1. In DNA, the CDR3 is TGTGCCAGTGGACTAGCGGGATCCTACGAGCAGTACTTC. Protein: CASGLAGSYEQYF.

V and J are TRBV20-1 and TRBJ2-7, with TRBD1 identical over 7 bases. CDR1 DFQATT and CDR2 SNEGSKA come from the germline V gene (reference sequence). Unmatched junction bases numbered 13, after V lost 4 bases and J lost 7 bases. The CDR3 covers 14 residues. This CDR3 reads CSAIRGHSYNEQYF. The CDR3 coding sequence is TGCAGTGCTATTAGGGGGCACTCCTACAATGAGCAGTACTTC.

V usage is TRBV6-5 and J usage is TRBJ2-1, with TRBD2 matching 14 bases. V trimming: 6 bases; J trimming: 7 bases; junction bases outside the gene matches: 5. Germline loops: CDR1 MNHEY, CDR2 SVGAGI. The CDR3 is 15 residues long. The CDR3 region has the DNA TGTGCCAGCAGCTATGGGACTAGCGGGAGTAATGAGCAGTTCTTC. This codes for CASSYGTSGSNEQFF.

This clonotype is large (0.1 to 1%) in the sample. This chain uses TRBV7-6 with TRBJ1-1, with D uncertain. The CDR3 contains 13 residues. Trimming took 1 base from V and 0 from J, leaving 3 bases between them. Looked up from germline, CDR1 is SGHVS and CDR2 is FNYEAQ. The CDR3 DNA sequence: TGTGCCAGCAGCTTAGACTTGAACACTGAAGCTTTCTTT. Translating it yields CASSLDLNTEAFF.

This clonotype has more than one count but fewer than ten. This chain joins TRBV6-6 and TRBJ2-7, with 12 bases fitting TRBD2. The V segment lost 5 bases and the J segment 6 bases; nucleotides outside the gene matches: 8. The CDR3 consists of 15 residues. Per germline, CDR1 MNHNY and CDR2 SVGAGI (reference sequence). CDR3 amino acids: CASSVLAGGPVEQYF. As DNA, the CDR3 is TGTGCCAGCAGTGTTCTAGCGGGAGGGCCTGTCGAGCAGTACTTC.

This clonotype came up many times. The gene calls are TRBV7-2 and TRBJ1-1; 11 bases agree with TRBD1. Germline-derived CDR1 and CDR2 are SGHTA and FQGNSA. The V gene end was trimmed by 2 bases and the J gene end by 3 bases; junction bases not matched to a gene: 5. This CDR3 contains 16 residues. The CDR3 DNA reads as TGTGCCAGCAGCTTACGGACAGGGGGCTATTACACTGAAGCTTTCTTT. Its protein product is CASSLRTGGYYTEAFF.

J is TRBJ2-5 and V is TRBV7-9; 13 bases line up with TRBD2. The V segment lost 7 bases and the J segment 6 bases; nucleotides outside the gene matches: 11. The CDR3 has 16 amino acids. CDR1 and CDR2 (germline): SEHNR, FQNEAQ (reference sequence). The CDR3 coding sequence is TGTGCCAGCAACCAGATAGGGACTAGCGGGATTCAGACCCAGTACTTC. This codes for CASNQIGTSGIQTQYF.

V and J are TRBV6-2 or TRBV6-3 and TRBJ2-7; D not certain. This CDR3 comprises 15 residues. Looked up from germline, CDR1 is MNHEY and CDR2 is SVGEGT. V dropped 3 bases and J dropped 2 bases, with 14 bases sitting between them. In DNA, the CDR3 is TGTGCCAGCAGTTATCATCGAAAGGATCCCTACGAGCAGTACTTC. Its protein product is CASSYHRKDPYEQYF.

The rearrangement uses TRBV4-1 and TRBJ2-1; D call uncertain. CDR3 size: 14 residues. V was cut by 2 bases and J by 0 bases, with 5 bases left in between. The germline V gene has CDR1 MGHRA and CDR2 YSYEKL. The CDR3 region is CASSQWDSYNEQFF. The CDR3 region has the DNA TGCGCCAGCAGCCAATGGGACTCCTACAATGAGCAGTTCTTC.

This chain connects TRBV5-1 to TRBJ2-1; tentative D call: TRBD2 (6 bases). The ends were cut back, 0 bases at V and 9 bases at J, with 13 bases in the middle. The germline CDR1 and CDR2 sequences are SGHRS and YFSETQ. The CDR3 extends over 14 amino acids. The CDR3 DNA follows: TGCGCCAGCAGCTTGGGGGCTAGCGAGGGTGAGCAGTTCTTC. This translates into CASSLGASEGEQFF.

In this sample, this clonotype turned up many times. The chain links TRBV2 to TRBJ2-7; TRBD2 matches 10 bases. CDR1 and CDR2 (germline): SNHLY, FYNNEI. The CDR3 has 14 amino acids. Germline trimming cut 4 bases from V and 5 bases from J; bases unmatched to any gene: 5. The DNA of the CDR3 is TGTGCCAGCAGTGCTTTAGCGGGAGGCAACGAGCAGTACTTC. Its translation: CASSALAGGNEQYF.